The 2 T cell receptor beta chains given below trace back to one sample, sequenced in a study of blood T cell repertoires in COVID-19. Data came from immunoSEQ multiplex PCR; TCRdb stores just in-frame clones and leaves some out. The sample shows 200,000 to 250,000 clones, roughly 84% of them seen only once. Sequencing was performed on PBMCs or T cells enriched from blood (not recorded which). These receptors were obtained from a man under 40 in a cohort exposed to, infected with or recovered from COVID-19 (not recorded which).

The chain has TRBV13 and TRBJ2-3; D is unclear. CDR3 length: 16 amino acids. Trimming left V 5 bases short and J 5 bases short, with 20 bases between. The germline V gene encodes CDR1 PRHDT and CDR2 FYEKMQ (reference sequence). The chain's CDR3 is CASSQVSSLRGDTQYF. The CDR3 DNA reads as TGTGCCAGCAGCCAAGTAAGTAGCCTCCGTGGAGATACGCAGTATTTT.

The rearrangement joins TRBV28 to TRBJ1-4; D not resolved. V was cut by 5 bases and J by 0 bases, with 10 bases left in between. The CDR3 is 15 amino acids. The V gene's germline CDR1 is MDHEN and CDR2 SYDVKM. The CDR3 loop reads CASSPSVATNEKLFF. The CDR3 DNA reads TGTGCCAGCAGTCCATCGGTTGCAACTAATGAAAAACTGTTTTTT.